These T cell receptor beta chains were read from a single sample in a study of blood T cell repertoires in COVID-19. Using immunoSEQ multiplex PCR, the repertoire was profiled, and TCRdb retains in-frame clones only, with some absent. The table shows 200,000 to 250,000 clones, with around 88% occurring only once. The source material was peripheral blood. The source is a man of 80 years or more with acute or convalescent COVID-19. Each CDR3 is given with its conserved first and last residue. D genes are given only for firm matches.

J	D	V	CDR3
TRBJ1-6	TRBD1	TRBV7-9	CASREGQYNSPLHF
TRBJ2-1	TRBD2	TRBV7-7	CASSPRAGGAYNEQFF
TRBJ2-1	TRBD2	TRBV10-3	CAISDKGLVRDYNEQFF
TRBJ1-2	TRBD1	TRBV9	CASSAPRQGNYGYTF
TRBJ2-1	TRBD2	TRBV18	CASSPRTSGTDEQFF
TRBJ2-1	.	TRBV3-1/TRBV3-2	CASSQAVLALSYNEQFF
TRBJ2-1	TRBD2	TRBV7-8	CASSLGGRVYNEQFF
TRBJ1-1	.	TRBV3-1/TRBV3-2	CASSQADTEAFF
TRBJ2-7	TRBD1	TRBV6-6	CATSDRASSYEQYF
TRBJ2-6	.	TRBV2	CASSEQGLISGANVLTF
TRBJ2-5	.	TRBV3-1/TRBV3-2	CASSQGPGPAQETQYF
TRBJ2-1	.	TRBV13	CASSSSQAYNEQFF
TRBJ1-1	.	TRBV28	CASRLQGPTEAFF
TRBJ1-2	.	TRBV7-2	CASSLDRTIYGYTF
TRBJ1-5	TRBD1	TRBV2	CASSSRGRDSNQPQHF
TRBJ2-1	TRBD2	TRBV6-2/TRBV6-3	CASSYLAGHNEQFF
TRBJ2-1	TRBD2	TRBV6-2/TRBV6-3	CASSYELAGGPGEQFF
TRBJ1-4	.	TRBV4-2	CASSQAEQATNEKLFF
TRBJ1-4	TRBD1	TRBV7-8	CASSRDRVGATNEKLFF
TRBJ2-3	.	TRBV7-9	CASSLVPSNTDTQYF
TRBJ1-2	.	TRBV27	CASSLQGSDGYTF
TRBJ2-5	TRBD1	TRBV3-1/TRBV3-2	CASSQEWDRGQETQYF
TRBJ1-4	.	TRBV5-6	CASSLGAPMGEKLFF